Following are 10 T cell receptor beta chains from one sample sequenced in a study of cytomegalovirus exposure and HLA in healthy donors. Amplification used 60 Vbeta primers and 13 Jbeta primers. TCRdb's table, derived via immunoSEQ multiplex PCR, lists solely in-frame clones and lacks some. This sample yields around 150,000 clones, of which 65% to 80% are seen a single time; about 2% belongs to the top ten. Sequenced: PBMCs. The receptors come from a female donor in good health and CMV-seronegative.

As DNA, the CDR3 is TGCGCCAGCAGCTTGCAACTAGCGGGAGGAGAAGAGACCCAGTACTTC. As protein: CASSLQLAGGEETQYF. The rearrangement links TRBV5-1 to TRBJ2-5; 12 bases align to TRBD2. V gave up 1 base and J gave up 3 bases; unmatched junction bases: 4. CDR1 is SGHRS and CDR2 is YFSETQ in the germline V gene. This CDR3 region has 16 residues.

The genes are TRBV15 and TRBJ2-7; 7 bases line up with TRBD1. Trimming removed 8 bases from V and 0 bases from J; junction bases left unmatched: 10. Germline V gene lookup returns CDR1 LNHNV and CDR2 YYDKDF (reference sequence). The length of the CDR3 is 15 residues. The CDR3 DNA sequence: TGTGCCACCGCCCAGGGACAGACGAGCTCCTACGAGCAGTACTTC. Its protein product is CATAQGQTSSYEQYF.

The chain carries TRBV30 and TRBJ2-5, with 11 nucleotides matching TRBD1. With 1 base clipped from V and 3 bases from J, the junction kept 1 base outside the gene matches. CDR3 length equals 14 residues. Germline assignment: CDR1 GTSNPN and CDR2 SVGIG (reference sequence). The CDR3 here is CAWSGDRGEETQYF. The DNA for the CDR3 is TGTGCCTGGAGTGGGGACAGGGGGGAAGAGACCCAGTACTTC.

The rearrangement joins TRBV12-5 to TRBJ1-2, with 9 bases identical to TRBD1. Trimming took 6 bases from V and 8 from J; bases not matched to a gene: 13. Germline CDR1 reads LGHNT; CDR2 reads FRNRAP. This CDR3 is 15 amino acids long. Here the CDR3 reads CASGNEQGAPGGYTF. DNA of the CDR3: TGTGCTAGTGGAAATGAACAGGGGGCGCCGGGAGGCTACACCTTC. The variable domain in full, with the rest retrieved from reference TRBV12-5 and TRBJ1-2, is DARVTQTPRHKVTEMGQEVTMRCQPILGHNTVFWYRQTMMQGLELLAYFRNRAPLDDSGMPKDRFSAEMPDATLATLKIQPSEPRDSAVYFCASGNEQGAPGGYTFGSGTRLTVV.

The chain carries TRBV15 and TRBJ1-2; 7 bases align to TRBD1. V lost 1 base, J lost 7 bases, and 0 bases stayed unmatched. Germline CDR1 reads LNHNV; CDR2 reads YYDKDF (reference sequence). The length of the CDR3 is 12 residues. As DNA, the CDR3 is TGTGCCACCAGCAGAGGACAGGGTGGCTACACCTTC. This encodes CATSRGQGGYTF. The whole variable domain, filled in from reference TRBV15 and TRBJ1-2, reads DAMVIQNPRYQVTQFGKPVTLSCSQTLNHNVMYWYQQKSSQAPKLLFHYYDKDFNNEADTPDNFQSRRPNTSFCFLDIRSPGLGDTAMYLCATSRGQGGYTFGSGTRLTVV.

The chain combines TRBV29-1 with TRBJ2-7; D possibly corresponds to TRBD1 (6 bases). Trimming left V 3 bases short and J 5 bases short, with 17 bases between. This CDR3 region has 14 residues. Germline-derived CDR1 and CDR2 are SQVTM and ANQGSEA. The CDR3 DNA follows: TGCAGCGTTGAGGGTGACAGGTCACGCAACGAGCAGTACTTC. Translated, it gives CSVEGDRSRNEQYF.

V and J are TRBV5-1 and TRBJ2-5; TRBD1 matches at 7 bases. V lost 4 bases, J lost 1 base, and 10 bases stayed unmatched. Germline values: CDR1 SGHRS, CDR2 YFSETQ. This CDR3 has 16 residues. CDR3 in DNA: TGCGCCAGCAGCCCGGGACAGATCTACGTCCAAGAGACCCAGTACTTC. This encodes CASSPGQIYVQETQYF.

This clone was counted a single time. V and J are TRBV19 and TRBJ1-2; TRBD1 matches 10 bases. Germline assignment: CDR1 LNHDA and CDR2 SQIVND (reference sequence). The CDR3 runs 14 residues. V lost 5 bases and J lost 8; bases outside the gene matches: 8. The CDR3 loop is CASSAGTGAPGYTF. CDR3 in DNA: TGTGCCAGTAGTGCCGGGACAGGGGCGCCCGGCTACACCTTC.

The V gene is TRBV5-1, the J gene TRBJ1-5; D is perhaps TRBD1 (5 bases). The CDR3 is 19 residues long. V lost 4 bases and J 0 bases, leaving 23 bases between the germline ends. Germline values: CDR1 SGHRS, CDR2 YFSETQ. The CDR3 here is CASSQTPGSDPYSNQPQHF. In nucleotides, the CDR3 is TGCGCCAGCAGCCAAACCCCAGGGTCTGACCCTTATAGCAATCAGCCCCAGCATTTT.

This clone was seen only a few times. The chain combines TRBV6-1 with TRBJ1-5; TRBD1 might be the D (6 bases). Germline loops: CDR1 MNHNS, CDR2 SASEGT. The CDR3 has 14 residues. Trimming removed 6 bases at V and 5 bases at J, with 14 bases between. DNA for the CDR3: TGTGCCAGCAGGTCCATATACAGGGATCAGCCCCAGCATTTT. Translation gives CASRSIYRDQPQHF.